This record looks at one T cell receptor (beta chain) sequence and its context. This sample is drawn from a study of blood T cell repertoires in COVID-19. At the level of the study: Acute-phase and convalescent COVID-19 samples originated in the United States, Italy and Spain. From T cells, B-cell-depleted T cells, or PBMCs came the material, which was cDNA or gDNA.

V trimming: 6 bases; J trimming: 0 bases; junction bases outside the gene matches: 5. The CDR3 sequence is 15 residues long. Germline V gives CDR1 WSHSY, CDR2 SAAADI. Participants, about 18 to 89 years old, spanned under 25 US areas. Sequenced by immunoSEQ multiplex PCR; TCRdb stores in-frame clones only, minus some. Seen here are some 170,000 clones, 85% observed once, and the top ten hold 6.2%. The gene calls are TRBV10-2 and TRBJ1-2; TRBD1 agrees at 9 bases. Material for sequencing was PBMCs or T cells enriched from blood (not recorded which). This clonotype was obtained from a middle-aged man who had recovered from COVID-19. In DNA form, the CDR3 reads TGCGCCAGCAGGGCAACAGGGGGCCCTAACTATGGCTACACCTTC. Translation gives CASRATGGPNYGYTF.